One sample yielded the 9 T cell receptor beta chains listed below, sequenced in a study of radiation and T cells in renal cell carcinoma. Some clones are missing from TCRdb's copy, which holds only in-frame ones; the method was immunoSEQ multiplex PCR. The sample lists around 74,000 clones; roughly 80% were seen once. Specified time point: blood 4 weeks post-SBRT, at nephrectomy. Indicated treatment: 15 Gy SBRT to primary tumor, nephrectomy 4 weeks later. The sequenced sample was blood, obtained from a patient whose treatment included radiotherapy and nephrectomy. Receptor source: a woman aged 55-75 years with renal cell carcinoma.

V usage is TRBV19 and J usage is TRBJ1-3; D possibly corresponds to TRBD1 (5 bases). CDR1 and CDR2 (germline): LNHDA, SQIVND (reference sequence). The CDR3 consists of 15 residues. V was cut by 6 bases and J by 0 bases, with 12 bases left in between. CDR3 protein: CASSSTADSGNTIYF. The CDR3 DNA follows: TGTGCCAGTAGCTCGACAGCGGACTCTGGAAACACCATATATTTT.

The chain uses TRBV27 and TRBJ1-2, with a possible D match to TRBD1 (5 bases). The CDR3 sequence is 12 residues long. V dropped 6 bases and J dropped 8 bases, with 13 bases sitting between them. CDR1 is MNHEY and CDR2 is SMNVEV in the germline V gene (reference sequence). The CDR3 sequence: CASRLWGVGYTF. CDR3 DNA sequence: TGTGCCAGCAGGCTGTGGGGGGTCGGCTACACCTTC.

The CDR3 loop is CASSTGELFYTDTQYF. The DNA of the CDR3 is TGTGCCAGCAGTACAGGGGAACTCTTCTACACAGATACGCAGTATTTT. The J gene is TRBJ2-3, the V gene TRBV2; 7 bases are a match to TRBD1. Germline CDR1 is SNHLY and CDR2 is FYNNEI. There are 16 residues in the CDR3. Trimming at V came to 5 bases and at J to 2 bases, leaving 10 bases not matched to a gene.

The rearrangement joins TRBV9 to TRBJ2-2; TRBD2 is a possible D gene (6 bases). The CDR3 length is 15 residues. V lost 3 bases and J 4 bases, leaving 13 bases between the germline ends. The V gene's germline CDR1 is SGDLS and CDR2 YYNGEE. CDR3 in DNA: TGTGCCAGCAGCGGCATCCAGGGAGGCACCGGGGAGCTGTTTTTT. It specifies CASSGIQGGTGELFF.

The sample holds one count of this clone. V and J are TRBV2 and TRBJ1-5; the D gene is possibly TRBD1 (6 bases). Germline V CDR1 and CDR2: SNHLY, FYNNEI. This CDR3 region has 12 residues. Trimming removed 6 bases at V and 10 bases at J, with 13 bases between. This CDR3 is CASRQQGLPQHF. The CDR3 coding sequence is TGTGCCAGCAGACAACAGGGTTTACCCCAGCATTTT.

V and J are TRBV7-3 and TRBJ2-2; 12 bases agree with TRBD2. Per germline, CDR1 SGHTA and CDR2 FQGTGA. This CDR3 spans 18 amino acids. The junction had 8 bases not matched to a gene; V was cut back by 2 bases and J by 4 bases. The CDR3 sequence is CASSLVPTSGGPTGELFF. The CDR3 bases are TGTGCCAGCAGCTTAGTTCCGACTAGCGGGGGACCCACCGGGGAGCTGTTTTTT.

The CDR3 here is CASSLLTGSEQYF. DNA for the CDR3: TGTGCCAGCAGCTTATTGACGGGGAGCGAGCAGTACTTC. The chain uses TRBV7-2 and TRBJ2-7, with a weak D call TRBD2 (5 bases). Germline values: CDR1 SGHTA, CDR2 FQGNSA. V shed 2 bases and J shed 6 bases, with 11 bases lying between them. The CDR3 runs 13 residues.

The chain couples TRBV6-1 to TRBJ1-2; 11 nucleotides agree with TRBD1. Trimming took 1 base from V and 3 from J; bases not matched to a gene: 4. Germline V gives CDR1 MNHNS, CDR2 SASEGT. This CDR3 is 16 amino acids long. This chain's CDR3 is CASSEGTGGADYGYTF. DNA for the CDR3: TGTGCCAGCAGTGAAGGGACAGGGGGCGCGGACTATGGCTACACCTTC.

The V gene is TRBV5-6, the J gene TRBJ1-6, with D possibly being TRBD1 (5 bases). Germline V gene sequence: CDR1 SGHDT, CDR2 YYEEEE. This CDR3 has 14 amino acids. V lost 2 bases and J lost 10, with 13 bases in between. The CDR3 region is CASSFAQGNSPLHF. The CDR3 DNA follows: TGTGCCAGCAGCTTTGCTCAGGGAAACTCACCCCTCCACTTT. Complete variable domain (other parts from reference TRBV5-6 and TRBJ1-6): DAGVTQSPTHLIKTRGQQVTLRCSPKSGHDTVSWYQQALGQGPQFIFQYYEEEERQRGNFPDRFSGHQFPNYSSELNVNALLLGDSALYLCASSFAQGNSPLHFGNGTRLTVT.